A single sample is the source of the 22 T cell receptor beta chains below, sequenced in a study of cytomegalovirus exposure and HLA in healthy donors. The PCR had 60 Vbeta and 13 Jbeta primers. Only in-frame clones appear in the TCRdb table, and some are missing; sequencing was by immunoSEQ multiplex PCR. The sample yields 150,000 to 200,000 clones, 65% to 70% seen once. Sequencing was carried out using PBMCs. Every receptor here comes from a woman under 30 in good health and CMV-seropositive.

V gene TRBV4-2 combines with J gene TRBJ1-3, with a weak D call TRBD1 (6 bases). Germline assignment: CDR1 LGHNA and CDR2 YNFKEQ. The CDR3 contains 21 residues. Trimming removed 0 bases at V and 0 bases at J, with 24 bases between. CDR3: CASSQEGARGALWNSGNTIYF. Here the CDR3 DNA reads TGTGCCAGCAGCCAAGAAGGGGCCAGGGGCGCCCTTTGGAACTCTGGAAACACCATATATTTT.

This clone was counted only a few times. The chain uses TRBV7-8 and TRBJ1-5, with 9 bases aligning to TRBD1. There are 15 residues in the CDR3. Germline V gene data show CDR1 as SGHVS and CDR2 as FQNEAQ. The junction had 6 bases not matched to a gene; V was cut back by 0 bases and J by 9 bases. CDR3 loop: CASSLAAWDRAPQHF. The CDR3 DNA is TGTGCCAGCAGCTTAGCTGCTTGGGACAGGGCGCCCCAGCATTTT.

The chain employs TRBV28 and TRBJ1-2, with D possibly TRBD1 on 5 matching bases. Germline CDR1 is MDHEN and CDR2 is SYDVKM. The V end lost 1 base, the J end lost 1 base, and 10 bases lay between the germline ends. The CDR3 has 15 residues. CDR3: CASSLSGGINYGYTF. As DNA, the CDR3 is TGTGCCAGCAGTTTATCGGGGGGGATTAACTATGGCTACACCTTC.

The chain recombines TRBV27 with TRBJ2-1; 7 positions match TRBD2. The junction had 7 bases not matched to a gene; V was cut back by 8 bases and J by 0 bases. CDR3 size: 15 residues. Germline V lookup: CDR1 MNHEY, CDR2 SMNVEV (reference sequence). The CDR3 sequence is CASLASGGSYNEQFF. In nucleotides, the CDR3 is TGTGCCAGCCTTGCCTCGGGGGGCTCCTACAATGAGCAGTTCTTC.

This clone showed up just a few times. CDR3 residues: CACPGQGGSPLHF. In DNA, the CDR3 is TGTGCCTGCCCCGGACAGGGGGGCTCACCCCTCCACTTT. The chain has TRBV30 and TRBJ1-6, with 10 bases matching TRBD1. V dropped 6 bases and J dropped 10; count of bases not matched to a gene: 6. This CDR3 has 13 amino acids. CDR1 is GTSNPN and CDR2 is SVGIG in the germline V gene (reference sequence).

The chain joins TRBV19 to TRBJ1-2; D unclear. V was cut by 7 bases and J by 6 bases, with 24 bases left in between. Germline V gene sequence: CDR1 LNHDA, CDR2 SQIVND (reference sequence). The CDR3 is 16 amino acids. DNA for the CDR3: TGTGCCAGTACAATGAAATTTTCCCCAGGTTCCAATGGCTACACCTTC. Its protein is CASTMKFSPGSNGYTF.

This clone was seen only a few times. The V and J genes are TRBV29-1 and TRBJ2-7; 12 nucleotides align to TRBD1. CDR1 and CDR2 from the germline V gene are SQVTM and ANQGSEA. This CDR3 comprises 13 residues. V lost 4 bases and J lost 5; bases outside the gene matches: 3. The CDR3 region is CSVGGTGGDEQYF. For the CDR3, the DNA is TGCAGCGTTGGGGGGACAGGGGGCGACGAGCAGTACTTC.

A remark on this clone: A read error may produce the germline difference seen at one junction end. The chain has TRBV11-2 and TRBJ2-7; 10 bases map to TRBD2. There are 14 residues in the CDR3. CDR1 is SGHAT, CDR2 FQNNGV, per germline. The CDR3: CASSPGSGGTRRDF. The CDR3 nucleotides are TGTGCCAGCAGCCCGGGTAGCGGGGGGACCCGAAGGGACTTC.

This clone was counted a few times. The chain recombines TRBV7-2 with TRBJ2-7, with 7 bases lining up with TRBD2. From germline, CDR1 is SGHTA and CDR2 FQGNSA. The CDR3 is 15 residues long. The V and J ends lost 7 bases and 2 bases, in that order; junction bases with no gene match: 11. The CDR3 coding sequence is TGTGCCAGCACCTCTGGTCCCGGACTAGCCTACGAGCAGTACTTC. Translated, it gives CASTSGPGLAYEQYF. The full variable domain, in which reference TRBV7-2 and TRBJ2-7 provide the parts outside the CDR3, is GAGVSQSPSNKVTEKGKDVELRCDPISGHTALYWYRQSLGQGLEFLIYFQGNSAPDKSGLPSDRFSAERTGGSVSTLTIQRTQQEDSAVYLCASTSGPGLAYEQYFGPGTRLTVT.

This clone was counted only a few times. The chain carries TRBV6-6 and TRBJ1-2; unclear D gene. The germline V and J ends were trimmed by 9 bases and 4 bases, with 9 bases remaining between them. The germline V gene encodes CDR1 MNHNY and CDR2 SVGAGI (reference sequence). The CDR3 consists of 11 residues. CDR3 sequence (DNA): TGTGCCAGTAGCTACCTCTATGGCTACACCTTC. Protein: CASSYLYGYTF.

This clone showed up just a few times. The chain links TRBV9 to TRBJ1-4, with D unclear. Germline V lookup: CDR1 SGDLS, CDR2 YYNGEE. CDR3 size: 14 residues. The V gene lost 0 bases and the J gene lost 7 bases, with 10 bases spanning the gap. CDR3 sequence reads: CASSVGESSEKLFF. The DNA of the CDR3 is TGTGCCAGCAGCGTAGGGGAGTCCAGTGAAAAACTGTTTTTT.

The chain joins TRBV2 to TRBJ1-5; the D is unclear. The CDR3 contains 15 residues. The V gene lost 7 bases and the J gene lost 6 bases, with 19 bases spanning the gap. Germline V lookup: CDR1 SNHLY, CDR2 FYNNEI. The CDR3 protein is CASTRSGGNVQPQHF. The DNA for the CDR3 is TGTGCCAGCACACGGTCTGGAGGGAATGTTCAGCCCCAGCATTTT.

The chain joins TRBV19 to TRBJ2-1; 11 bases fit TRBD2. The CDR3 loop spans 17 amino acids. Germline loops: CDR1 LNHDA, CDR2 SQIVND (reference sequence). The ends lost 5 bases at V and 1 base at J; junction bases unmatched: 7. The CDR3 nucleotides read TGTGCCAGTAGTCTACCCACTAGCGGGAGTTCCTACAATGAGCAGTTCTTC. Encoded protein: CASSLPTSGSSYNEQFF.

This chain links TRBV18 with TRBJ2-5; the D is unclear. V was trimmed by 2 bases and J by 3 bases, leaving 7 bases between them. Per germline, CDR1 KGHSH and CDR2 LQKENI. CDR3 length: 13 amino acids. DNA of the CDR3: TGTGCCAGCTCACCAAATCAGGAAGAGACCCAGTACTTC. It yields the protein CASSPNQEETQYF.

The chain recombines TRBV5-4 with TRBJ1-6; TRBD1 aligns across 9 bases. V shed 4 bases, J shed 9 bases, and the junction held 14 bases outside the gene matches. Germline V gene lookup returns CDR1 SGHNT and CDR2 YYREEE (reference sequence). This CDR3 spans 17 amino acids. The CDR3 sequence is CASSGRTGGPRSSPLHF. CDR3 coding DNA: TGTGCCAGCAGCGGCAGAACAGGGGGCCCCAGGAGTTCACCCCTCCACTTT.

The V call is TRBV6-5, the J call TRBJ2-7; D unclear. Germline V gives CDR1 MNHEY, CDR2 SVGAGI. The V gene lost 6 bases and the J gene lost 4 bases, with 4 bases spanning the gap. CDR3 length equals 10 residues. This CDR3 is CASSHYEQYF. CDR3 bases: TGTGCCAGCAGCCATTACGAGCAGTACTTC.

This clone has more than one count but fewer than ten. The V gene is TRBV29-1, the J gene TRBJ1-4; no definite D call. Germline CDR1 is SQVTM and CDR2 is ANQGSEA. The germline V and J ends were trimmed by 7 bases and 0 bases, with 12 bases remaining between them. The CDR3 totals 14 residues. CDR3 DNA: TGCAGCGCCGCAGACACGTCAACTAATGAAAAACTGTTTTTT. This gives the protein CSAADTSTNEKLFF.

This chain connects TRBV11-2 to TRBJ1-2; D remains unclear. Per the germline V gene, CDR1 is SGHAT and CDR2 is FQNNGV. Trimming shortened V by 4 bases and J by 4 bases, and 7 bases separated the two germline ends. This CDR3 comprises 12 residues. The CDR3 DNA sequence: TGTGCCAGCAGCTGGCAACCCTATGGCTACACCTTC. Its translation is CASSWQPYGYTF.

V is TRBV5-1 and J is TRBJ1-6, with a possible D match to TRBD1 (5 bases). The length of the CDR3 is 14 residues. The V gene lost 0 bases and the J gene lost 7 bases, with 8 bases spanning the gap. Germline V gene lookup returns CDR1 SGHRS and CDR2 YFSETQ. CDR3 residues: CASSLVGGNSPLHF. Here the CDR3 DNA reads TGCGCCAGCAGCTTGGTTGGGGGGAATTCACCCCTCCACTTT. Using reference TRBV5-1 and TRBJ1-6 for the parts outside the CDR3, the full variable domain is KAGVTQTPRYLIKTRGQQVTLSCSPISGHRSVSWYQQTPGQGLQFLFEYFSETQRNKGNFPGRFSGRQFSNSRSEMNVSTLELGDSALYLCASSLVGGNSPLHFGNGTRLTVT.

The V gene is TRBV13, the J gene TRBJ2-5, with D maybe TRBD2 (6 bases). Deletions cut 5 bases from V and 0 bases from J, with 19 bases between. This CDR3 is built from 17 residues. The germline gives CDR1 PRHDT, CDR2 FYEKMQ (reference sequence). CDR3 sequence reads: CASSVSGRGLYQETQYF. CDR3 coding DNA: TGTGCCAGCAGCGTATCAGGACGGGGACTGTACCAAGAGACCCAGTACTTC.

This rearrangement joins TRBV15 to TRBJ1-2, with no clear D. The V gene lost 0 bases and the J gene lost 7 bases, with 9 bases spanning the gap. CDR3 length: 13 amino acids. The germline CDR1 and CDR2 sequences are LNHNV and YYDKDF (reference sequence). As DNA, the CDR3 is TGTGCCACCAGCAGAGAGGCCCGAAGTGGCTACACCTTC. Protein sequence: CATSREARSGYTF.

V and J are TRBV2 and TRBJ1-1, with D hard to call. The CDR3 has 13 residues. Deletions cut 8 bases from V and 0 bases from J, with 10 bases between. CDR1 and CDR2 from the germline V gene are SNHLY and FYNNEI. CDR3 sequence reads: CASAQMMNTEAFF. CDR3 DNA: TGTGCCAGCGCACAGATGATGAACACTGAAGCTTTCTTT.